This T cell receptor (beta chain) stems from a study of identical twins. The CDR3 length is 14 residues. The V segment lost 5 bases and the J segment 8 bases; nucleotides outside the gene matches: 8. Germline V gene data show CDR1 as LNHNV and CDR2 as YYDKDF (reference sequence). Overall study findings and caveats: Twin pairs' shared out-of-frame alpha sequences were enriched in low generation probability. Interpretation of the results relied on cross-sectional statistical analysis and not on following the same donors.

This clonotype was counted between two and nine times. Its matching antigen is unknown. TCRdb independently ran MiXCR on the 5' RACE reads; one entry per CDR3 protein. The data show hundreds of thousands of distinct CDR3 sequences, about 12% seen once. This sample was also put to use in a study of yellow fever vaccine responses in identical twins.

The sequenced material came from PBMCs. The gene calls are TRBV15 and TRBJ1-2, with TRBD1 matching over 10 bases. The TCR sequence derives from a woman younger than 35 in good health. CDR3 in amino acids: CATSDRDRGEGYTF. The DNA for the CDR3 is TGTGCCACCAGCGACCGGGACAGGGGAGAAGGCTACACCTTC.